This entry lists 10 T cell receptor beta chains sequenced from one sample in a study of vaccination effects on CD4 cells after COVID-19. Under the ViraFEST assay, PBMC were stimulated with viral peptide pools so that antigen-specific CD4+ T cells expanded. Sequencing was performed afterwards. Culture proceeded for 9 to 11 days, and CD4+ T cells were then isolated. The person had a PCR-confirmed SARS-CoV-2 infection during March to December 2020. Their specific antigens are unknown. TCRdb's copy holds only in-frame clones and misses some; the assay was immunoSEQ multiplex PCR. The table includes 26,000 or so clones, around three quarters detected once. Sequences were derived from CD4+ T cells from PBMCs cultured with HCoV-NL63 spike peptides, sampled before COVID-19 vaccination. The receptors derive from a human donor who had a prior SARS-CoV-2 infection.

This clone appeared once. Written as DNA, the CDR3 is TGTGCCAGTAGTATAGAGGCAGGTGTCGAAGCTTTCTTT. Protein: CASSIEAGVEAFF. The J gene is TRBJ1-1, the V gene TRBV19; no clear D. The V end lost 0 bases, the J end lost 8 bases, and 10 bases lay between the germline ends. Per the germline V gene, CDR1 is LNHDA and CDR2 is SQIVND (reference sequence). This CDR3 comprises 13 residues. Based on the CDR3 plus reference TRBV19 and TRBJ1-1, the full variable domain is DGGITQSPKYLFRKEGQNVTLSCEQNLNHDAMYWYRQDPGQGLRLIYYSQIVNDFQKGDIAEGYSVSREKKESFPLTVTSAQKNPTAFYLCASSIEAGVEAFFGQGTRLTVV.

This sequence joins TRBV5-1 and TRBJ2-3; the match to TRBD2 covers 10 bases. Per the germline V gene, CDR1 is SGHRS and CDR2 is YFSETQ. The CDR3 is 18 residues long. Germline trimming cut 0 bases from V and 0 bases from J; bases unmatched to any gene: 7. CDR3 region: CASSLGLAGITSTDTQYF. The CDR3 DNA reads TGCGCCAGCAGCTTGGGACTAGCGGGCATTACTAGCACAGATACGCAGTATTTT.

There are a few counts of this clone. The chain employs TRBV11-1 and TRBJ2-3; 8 positions match TRBD1. Germline values: CDR1 SGHAT, CDR2 FQDESV (reference sequence). V trimming: 3 bases; J trimming: 2 bases; junction bases outside the gene matches: 4. The CDR3 runs 15 residues. The DNA of the CDR3 is TGTGCCAGCAGCTTCTCGGGACAGGTCACAGATACGCAGTATTTT. This gives the protein CASSFSGQVTDTQYF. Filled out from reference TRBV11-1 and TRBJ2-3, the complete variable domain reads EAEVAQSPRYKITEKSQAVAFWCDPISGHATLYWYRQILGQGPELLVQFQDESVVDDSQLPKDRFSAERLKGVDSTLKIQPAELGDSAMYLCASSFSGQVTDTQYFGPGTRLTVL.

This sequence joins TRBV6-5 and TRBJ2-1; 7 nucleotides align to TRBD2. The V gene's germline CDR1 is MNHEY and CDR2 SVGAGI. J was trimmed by 7 bases and V by 0 bases; bases with no gene match: 6. This CDR3 is 15 amino acids long. The CDR3, as DNA: TGTGCCAGCAGTTACTCTTCGGGGGGAGGAAATGAGCAGTTCTTC. Translating it yields CASSYSSGGGNEQFF.

This chain uses TRBV5-1 with TRBJ1-4; D remains ambiguous. The CDR3 spans 16 residues. CDR1 is SGHRS and CDR2 is YFSETQ in the germline V gene. V lost 4 bases and J lost 8, with 21 bases in between. CDR3: CASSLQPGSGVEKLFF. The DNA for the CDR3 is TGCGCCAGCAGCCTTCAACCGGGATCGGGTGTGGAAAAACTGTTTTTT.

The chain carries TRBV27 and TRBJ2-5; possibly TRBD1 for D (6 bases). CDR3 length: 16 amino acids. Germline CDR1 MNHEY, CDR2 SMNVEV (reference sequence). Deletions cut 3 bases from V and 4 bases from J, with 18 bases between. The CDR3 region has the DNA TGTGCCAGCAGTTTGATGTCGGCAGGGGCGGGAGAGACCCAGTACTTC. Translating it yields CASSLMSAGAGETQYF.

The chain joins TRBV5-1 to TRBJ2-5, with 8 bases identical to TRBD1. Germline V gene sequence: CDR1 SGHRS, CDR2 YFSETQ. CDR3 length: 14 amino acids. V shed 0 bases and J 5 bases; nucleotides not matched to a gene: 3. For the CDR3, the DNA is TGCGCCAGCAGCTTGGCGACAGGGGCGGAGACCCAGTACTTC. Encoded protein: CASSLATGAETQYF.

The CDR3 is CASSPGQNNEQFF. The CDR3 coding sequence is TGTGCCAGCAGCCCGGGACAGAACAATGAGCAGTTCTTC. The chain uses TRBV5-4 and TRBJ2-1; 7 bases are a match to TRBD1. The CDR3 is 13 residues long. Looked up from germline, CDR1 is SGHNT and CDR2 is YYREEE (reference sequence). Trimming took 4 bases from V and 5 from J; bases not matched to a gene: 3.

The rearrangement uses TRBV28 and TRBJ1-1; D might be TRBD1 (6 bases). Germline CDR1 reads MDHEN; CDR2 reads SYDVKM. The ends were cut back, 4 bases at V and 1 base at J, with 16 bases in the middle. The length of the CDR3 is 16 residues. DNA for the CDR3: TGTGCCAGCAGTTCCCGGGGGCCGAGCAGGAACACTGAAGCTTTCTTT. This sequence encodes CASSSRGPSRNTEAFF.

This clone occurred a few times. The V gene is TRBV30, the J gene TRBJ1-3; unclear D gene. Germline V gene lookup returns CDR1 GTSNPN and CDR2 SVGIG (reference sequence). Trimming removed 2 bases at V and 0 bases at J, with 5 bases between. The CDR3 totals 13 residues. The CDR3 nucleotides are TGTGCCTGGAGTTCTTACTCTGGAAACACCATATATTTT. Amino acid sequence: CAWSSYSGNTIYF.